A single sample is the source of the 17 T cell receptor beta chains below, sequenced in a study of CD8 T cells in Susac syndrome. With random hexamers, reverse transcription was performed on roughly 0.45 to 1 ug of RNA. TCRdb called the immunoSEQ multiplex PCR reads again in MiXCR, with one record for every CDR3 protein. Of some 77,000 distinct CDR3 sequences detected, about 92% appear once; the ten largest clones hold around 0.57%. The specimen was CD4+ T cells from PBMCs. The receptor source for this set is a human donor with Susac syndrome.

The chain links TRBV11-3 to TRBJ2-1, with 8 bases lining up with TRBD1. V was pared by 3 bases and J by 4 bases, with 5 bases of the junction left unmatched. The CDR3 sequence is 15 residues long. Germline V gene lookup returns CDR1 SGHNT and CDR2 YENEEA. The CDR3 bases are TGTGCCAGCAGCTTGGGGACAGGACTTTACAATGAGCAGTTCTTC. Translation gives CASSLGTGLYNEQFF.

The rearrangement joins TRBV27 to TRBJ2-7; D might be TRBD2 (6 bases). The CDR3 is made up of 11 amino acids. CDR1 MNHEY and CDR2 SMNVEV come from the germline V gene (reference sequence). Trimming shortened V by 6 bases and J by 4 bases, and 7 bases separated the two germline ends. The CDR3 protein is CASREGYEQYF. In DNA form, the CDR3 reads TGTGCCAGCAGGGAGGGGTACGAGCAGTACTTC.

The V gene is TRBV27, the J gene TRBJ2-6, with D perhaps TRBD1 (5 bases). V lost 4 bases, J lost 0 bases, and 7 bases lay in between. Germline lookup yields CDR1 MNHEY and CDR2 SMNVEV (reference sequence). This CDR3 contains 15 residues. CDR3 sequence reads: CASSYGHSGANVLTF. The DNA of the CDR3 is TGTGCCAGCAGTTACGGACACTCTGGGGCCAACGTCCTGACTTTC.

V gene TRBV5-1 combines with J gene TRBJ2-6, with 10 positions matching TRBD1. The germline V gene encodes CDR1 SGHRS and CDR2 YFSETQ. Trimming removed 0 bases from V and 4 bases from J; junction bases left unmatched: 13. The CDR3 contains 20 residues. The CDR3 DNA is TGCGCCAGCAGCTTGGGCCTTAGACAGGGGGCGCAGCGAGGGGCCAACGTCCTGACTTTC. Translating it yields CASSLGLRQGAQRGANVLTF.

The chain recombines TRBV11-2 with TRBJ2-3; the D is unclear. V was shortened by 0 bases and J by 3 bases, with 4 bases between the two germline ends. Looked up from germline, CDR1 is SGHAT and CDR2 is FQNNGV. The CDR3 runs to 13 residues. In DNA form, the CDR3 reads TGTGCCAGCAGCTTAGATCTGACAGATACGCAGTATTTT. Amino acids: CASSLDLTDTQYF.

This chain joins TRBV6-2 or TRBV6-3 and TRBJ2-5; perhaps TRBD1 as D (6 bases). This CDR3 is built from 14 residues. The germline gives CDR1 MNHEY, CDR2 SVGEGT. Trimming took off 2 bases at V and 0 bases at J, with 7 bases between the two ends. CDR3 DNA: TGTGCCAGCAGTTACGGGGGCAACCAAGAGACCCAGTACTTC. Protein product: CASSYGGNQETQYF.

The rearrangement uses TRBV2 and TRBJ2-6; D remains unclear. The CDR3 sequence is 13 residues long. V lost 8 bases, J lost 0 bases, and 5 bases lay in between. Germline CDR1 and CDR2: SNHLY and FYNNEI. CDR3 sequence: CASADSGANVLTF. CDR3 nucleotides: TGTGCCAGCGCAGACTCTGGGGCCAACGTCCTGACTTTC.

This chain uses TRBV5-1 with TRBJ2-6, with unresolved D. The CDR3 loop spans 16 amino acids. CDR1 SGHRS and CDR2 YFSETQ come from the germline V gene. V was cut by 0 bases and J by 0 bases, with 7 bases left in between. This chain's CDR3 is CASSLVQSSGANVLTF. The CDR3 region has the DNA TGCGCCAGCAGCTTGGTTCAGAGCTCTGGGGCCAACGTCCTGACTTTC.

The V and J genes are TRBV6-5 and TRBJ2-1; D call uncertain. The CDR3 length is 14 residues. Germline CDR1 is MNHEY and CDR2 is SVGAGI. Trimming shortened V by 2 bases and J by 2 bases, and 7 bases separated the two germline ends. The CDR3, as DNA: TGTGCCAGCAGTTACGGGGTAGCCTACAATGAGCAGTTCTTC. As protein: CASSYGVAYNEQFF.

In this sample, this clonotype turned up a few times. The chain links TRBV2 to TRBJ2-7, with D tentatively TRBD1 (5 bases). Trimming shortened V by 5 bases and J by 3 bases, and 17 bases separated the two germline ends. The length of the CDR3 is 15 residues. From germline, CDR1 is SNHLY and CDR2 FYNNEI. In nucleotides, the CDR3 is TGTGCCAGCAGTCGCCCTGGGGCAGTAAACTACGAGCAGTACTTC. Amino acids: CASSRPGAVNYEQYF.

The chain joins TRBV2 to TRBJ2-5; tentative D call: TRBD2 (5 bases). Trimming removed 7 bases at V and 2 bases at J, with 20 bases between. This CDR3 has 16 amino acids. Per the germline V gene, CDR1 is SNHLY and CDR2 is FYNNEI. This CDR3 reads CASTARGVGSQETQYF. CDR3 sequence (DNA): TGTGCCAGCACCGCTCGCGGTGTGGGGAGTCAAGAGACCCAGTACTTC.

The V gene is TRBV7-9, the J gene TRBJ2-5, with TRBD2 matching over 11 bases. This CDR3 has 18 residues. Losses at the gene ends were 7 bases for V and 5 bases for J; bases not matched to a gene: 18. CDR1 and CDR2 from the germline V gene are SEHNR and FQNEAQ (reference sequence). The CDR3 spells CASTLGTSGPGGRETQYF. DNA for the CDR3: TGTGCCAGCACCCTCGGGACTAGCGGTCCAGGAGGGAGGGAGACCCAGTACTTC.

The V call is TRBV20-1, the J call TRBJ1-5, with D maybe TRBD1 (6 bases). Deletions cut 4 bases from V and 0 bases from J, with 25 bases between. This CDR3 is 19 amino acids long. Germline lookup yields CDR1 DFQATT and CDR2 SNEGSKA (reference sequence). The CDR3 region has the DNA TGCAGTGCTATGACTCCGGCTAGAGGCAGGGGCGATAGCAATCAGCCCCAGCATTTT. This codes for CSAMTPARGRGDSNQPQHF.

This clonotype was counted a few times. V usage is TRBV5-4 and J usage is TRBJ2-5, with 7 bases fitting TRBD1. Germline lookup yields CDR1 SGHNT and CDR2 YYREEE (reference sequence). The CDR3 totals 16 residues. V was clipped by 4 bases and J by 5 bases; unmatched bases: 14. The CDR3 nucleotides are TGTGCCAGCAGCACCAGGGGGTATAACCGGTTCGAGACCCAGTACTTC. Translation gives CASSTRGYNRFETQYF. The variable domain in full, with the rest retrieved from reference TRBV5-4 and TRBJ2-5, is ETGVTQSPTHLIKTRGQQVTLRCSSQSGHNTVSWYQQALGQGPQFIFQYYREEENGRGNFPPRFSGLQFPNYSSELNVNALELDDSALYLCASSTRGYNRFETQYFGPGTRLLVL.

This chain joins TRBV7-9 and TRBJ2-7, with a tentative D call TRBD1 (7 bases). The germline V gene encodes CDR1 SEHNR and CDR2 FQNEAQ (reference sequence). V lost 4 bases and J lost 3, with 13 bases in between. The CDR3 runs 14 residues. CDR3 sequence: CASSSYRGGYEQYF. Written as DNA, the CDR3 is TGTGCCAGCAGCTCATACAGGGGAGGCTACGAGCAGTACTTC.

V gene TRBV3-1 combines with J gene TRBJ1-1, with no clear D. This CDR3 contains 15 residues. V dropped 2 bases and J dropped 1 base, with 11 bases sitting between them. CDR1 and CDR2 (germline): LGHDT, YNNKEL (reference sequence). The CDR3 is CASSQRWTRNTEAFF. CDR3 sequence (DNA): TGTGCCAGCAGCCAACGATGGACGCGGAACACTGAAGCTTTCTTT.

The chain links TRBV20-1 to TRBJ2-4; D remains ambiguous. CDR3 size: 13 residues. V was pared by 0 bases and J by 0 bases, with 3 bases between. Germline V CDR1 and CDR2: DFQATT, SNEGSKA (reference sequence). CDR3 DNA sequence: TGCAGTGCTAGAGAGGGAGCCAAAAACATTCAGTACTTC. Translation: CSAREGAKNIQYF.